This T cell receptor (beta chain) emerged from a study of OX40 agonist ivuxolimab in advanced cancers. At the level of the study: Patients received the agonistic anti-OX40 (CD134) antibody ivuxolimab. Partial responses occurred in three patients (one hepatocellular carcinoma, two cutaneous melanoma).

Clones were sequenced by immunoSEQ multiplex PCR, and TCRdb holds only the in-frame ones, with some missing. Seen here are 59,000 or so clones, roughly 82% observed once, and the top ten hold over 3%. Excluded were patients having autoimmune disease history or systemic immunosuppression. V lost 4 bases and J lost 0, with 11 bases in between. CDR1 and CDR2 from the germline V gene are SGHRS and YFSETQ. The CDR3 extends over 14 amino acids. The chain links TRBV5-1 to TRBJ2-7; D gene uncertain. This clonotype was obtained from an adult with an advanced solid tumor such as melanoma, head and neck, liver or kidney cancer. The sample here was CD4+ or CD8+ T cells sorted from blood, taken in a trial of the OX40 agonist ivuxolimab. CDR3 in amino acids: CASSTSASSYEQYF. The CDR3 DNA follows: TGCGCCAGCAGCACCTCAGCGAGCTCCTACGAGCAGTACTTC.